This T cell receptor (beta chain) was sequenced for a study of T cells in localized non-small cell lung cancer. V lost 8 bases, J lost 0 bases, and 7 bases lay in between. The CDR3 is 12 amino acids. In germline, CDR1 is MDHEN, CDR2 SYDVKM. Some clones are missing from TCRdb's copy, which holds only in-frame ones; the method was immunoSEQ multiplex PCR. This repertoire shows about 59,000 clones, roughly 90% found once; its top ten account for roughly 1.9%. The chain recombines TRBV28 with TRBJ1-2; D ambiguous. The TCR was taken from a woman between 35 and 70 years old with stage I lung adenocarcinoma. The source material was peripheral blood, sampled before any cancer treatment. Here the CDR3 reads CASGFPNYGYTF. The CDR3 DNA reads TGTGCCAGCGGGTTCCCTAACTATGGCTACACCTTC.